The 3 T cell receptor beta chains below come from one sample, sequenced in a study of cytomegalovirus exposure and HLA in healthy donors. The PCR used 60 Vbeta and 13 Jbeta primers. The table came from immunoSEQ multiplex PCR; TCRdb's copy has only in-frame clones and leaves some out. The table includes 75,000 to 95,000 clones, around 80% detected once. Sequenced sample: PBMCs. The receptors derive from a male donor in good health and CMV-seropositive.

The J gene is TRBJ1-5, the V gene TRBV19; 7 nucleotides agree with TRBD1. Germline V gene sequence: CDR1 LNHDA, CDR2 SQIVND (reference sequence). This CDR3 is 14 amino acids long. V was pared by 7 bases and J by 2 bases, with 5 bases of the junction left unmatched. The DNA for the CDR3 is TGTGCCAGTACCTGGGGACAGCGCAATCAGCCCCAGCATTTT. Its translation: CASTWGQRNQPQHF.

The V and J genes are TRBV23-1 and TRBJ1-5; TRBD1 matches at 9 bases. TRBV23-1 falls under the ORF class, with uncertain function. The CDR3 covers 20 residues. V shed 2 bases, J shed 5 bases, and the junction held 19 bases outside the gene matches. This chain's CDR3 is CASSQNTRDRDSSSHQPQHF. CDR3 nucleotides: TGCGCCAGCAGTCAAAATACTCGGGACAGGGACTCCTCGAGCCATCAGCCCCAGCATTTT.

The V call is TRBV10-1, the J call TRBJ2-2, with TRBD1 as a possible D gene (5 bases). Germline V CDR1 and CDR2: WNHNN, SYGVQD (reference sequence). Between the trimmed V and J ends, which lost 2 bases and 4 bases, there was a span of 11 bases. The CDR3 is 15 amino acids. The CDR3 loop reads CASSELRARTGELFF. As DNA, the CDR3 is TGCGCCAGCAGTGAGCTCAGGGCCCGCACCGGGGAGCTGTTTTTT.